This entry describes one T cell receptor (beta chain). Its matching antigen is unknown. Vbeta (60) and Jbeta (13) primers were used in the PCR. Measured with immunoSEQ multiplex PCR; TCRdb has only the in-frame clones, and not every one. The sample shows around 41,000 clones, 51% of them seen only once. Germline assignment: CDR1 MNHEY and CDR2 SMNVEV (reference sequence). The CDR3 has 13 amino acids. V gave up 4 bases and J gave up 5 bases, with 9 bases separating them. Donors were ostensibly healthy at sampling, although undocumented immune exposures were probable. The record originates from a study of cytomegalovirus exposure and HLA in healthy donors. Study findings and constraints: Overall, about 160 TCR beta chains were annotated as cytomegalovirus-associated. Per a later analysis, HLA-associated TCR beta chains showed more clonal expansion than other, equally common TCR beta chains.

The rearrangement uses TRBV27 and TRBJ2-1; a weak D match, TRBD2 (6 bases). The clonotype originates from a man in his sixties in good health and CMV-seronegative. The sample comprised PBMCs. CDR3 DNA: TGTGCCAGCAGTTACGGGAGAAACAATGAGCAGTTCTTC. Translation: CASSYGRNNEQFF.